This T cell receptor beta chain was sequenced during a study of shared clonotypes between healthy human individuals. Study findings and constraints: Some naive CD4 clonotypes, 4% to 6%, turned up in common across a few donors. Among donors, clonotype sharing was expected to be affected by sequencing depth.

About this clone itself: Its antigen is undetermined.

The V gene's germline CDR1 is SGHAT and CDR2 FQNNGV. With V trimmed by 5 bases and J by 7 bases, 15 bases remained unmatched. The CDR3 covers 17 residues. Over several immunoSEQ plates, each subset's genomic DNA was distributed in even portions. The protocol was immunoSEQ multiplex PCR, while the TCRdb copy is restricted to in-frame clones and leaves out a portion. There are about 1 million clones in the sample; about 75% occur only once, and 1.4% lies in the top ten. All donors qualified as healthy HIV-negative adults and had experienced no recent acute infections or vaccinations. The sample consisted of memory CD4+ T cells sorted from blood. The subset: CD45RA-negative fraction. The V and J genes are TRBV11-2 and TRBJ2-1; 9 bases agree with TRBD2. This sequence was found in a young man in good health. The CDR3 DNA reads TGTGCCAGCAGCCCCCGGGGGGCGGGGGGGCCGTTGAATGAGCAGTTCTTC. This codes for CASSPRGAGGPLNEQFF. Full variable domain (rest looked up from reference TRBV11-2 and TRBJ2-1): EAGVAQSPRYKIIEKRQSVAFWCNPISGHATLYWYQQILGQGPKLLIQFQNNGVVDDSQLPKDRFSAERLKGVDSTLKIQPAKLEDSAVYLCASSPRGAGGPLNEQFFGPGTRLTVL.